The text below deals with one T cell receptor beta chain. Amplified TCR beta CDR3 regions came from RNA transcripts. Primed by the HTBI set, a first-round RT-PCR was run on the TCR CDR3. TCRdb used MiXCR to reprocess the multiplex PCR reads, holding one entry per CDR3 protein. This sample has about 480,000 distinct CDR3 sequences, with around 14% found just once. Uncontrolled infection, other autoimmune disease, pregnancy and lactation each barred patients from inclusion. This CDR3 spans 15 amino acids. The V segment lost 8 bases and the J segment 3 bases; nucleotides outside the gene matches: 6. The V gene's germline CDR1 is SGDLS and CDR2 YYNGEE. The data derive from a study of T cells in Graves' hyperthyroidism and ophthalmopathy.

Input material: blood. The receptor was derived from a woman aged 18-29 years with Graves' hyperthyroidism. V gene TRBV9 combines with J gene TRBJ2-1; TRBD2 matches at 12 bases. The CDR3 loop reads CARQRTSGIYNEQFF. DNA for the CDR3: TGTGCCAGGCAGAGGACTAGCGGGATCTACAATGAGCAGTTCTTC. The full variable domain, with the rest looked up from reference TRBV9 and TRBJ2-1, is DSGVTQTPKHLITATGQRVTLRCSPRSGDLSVYWYQQSLDQGLQFLIQYYNGEERAKGNILERFSAQQFPDLHSELNLSSLELGDSALYFCARQRTSGIYNEQFFGPGTRLTVL.